This TCR beta chain appears in the sequencing data of a study of shared clonotypes between healthy human individuals. Overall study: Contributing individuals were a couple of females and three males aged 18 to 49.

Findings and limits, study-wide: In several donors, around 5% of naive CD4 clonotypes appeared in common.

The V end lost 0 bases, the J end lost 2 bases, and 9 bases lay between the germline ends. The CDR3 length is 15 residues. Germline V gene sequence: CDR1 SGHRS, CDR2 YFSETQ. Using about 220 ng DNA, approximately 30,000 T cell genomes, the sorted-subset replicate PCRs were run. Repertoires were generated with immunoSEQ multiplex PCR, while TCRdb's copy carries only in-frame clones and drops some. The profile shows 1,400,000 or so clones, 98% of them singletons. Comment on this clone: Its antigen is unidentified. The sample holds other DNA sequences that translate to the same CDR3.

The V gene is TRBV5-1, the J gene TRBJ2-1; D is perhaps TRBD1 (5 bases). Sequenced material: naive CD4+ T cells sorted from blood. Documented subset: CD45RA+ positively selected. The receptor's source is a man aged 25 to 45 in good health. The CDR3 DNA reads TGCGCCAGCAGCTTGGGGCAGGGTCCCTACAATGAGCAGTTCTTC. Translation gives CASSLGQGPYNEQFF.